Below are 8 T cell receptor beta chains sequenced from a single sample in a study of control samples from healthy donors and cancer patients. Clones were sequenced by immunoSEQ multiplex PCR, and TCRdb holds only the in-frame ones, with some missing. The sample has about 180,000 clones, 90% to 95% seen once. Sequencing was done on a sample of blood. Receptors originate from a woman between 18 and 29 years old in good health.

The CDR3 DNA reads as TGTGCCAGCTCATCAAGGACCGGGACAGGGAATGAAAAACTGTTTTTT. Its protein is CASSSRTGTGNEKLFF. The gene calls are TRBV18 and TRBJ1-4; 9 nucleotides agree with TRBD1. The germline V gene encodes CDR1 KGHSH and CDR2 LQKENI. The CDR3 consists of 16 residues. Trimming cost V 5 bases and J 5 bases; bases outside gene matches: 9.

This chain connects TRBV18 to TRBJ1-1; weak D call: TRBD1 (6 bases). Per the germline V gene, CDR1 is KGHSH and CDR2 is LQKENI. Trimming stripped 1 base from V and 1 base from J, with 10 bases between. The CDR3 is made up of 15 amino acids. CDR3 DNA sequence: TGTGCCAGCTCACCACAACCGGGACAGAACACTGAAGCTTTCTTT. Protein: CASSPQPGQNTEAFF.

CDR3 amino acids: CASRGQGEGYGYTF. Written as DNA, the CDR3 is TGCGCCAGCAGAGGACAGGGGGAGGGCTATGGCTACACCTTC. J is TRBJ1-2 and V is TRBV4-1, with TRBD1 matching over 10 bases. The CDR3 consists of 14 residues. Germline assignment: CDR1 MGHRA and CDR2 YSYEKL. The junction had 5 bases not matched to a gene; V was cut back by 6 bases and J by 4 bases.

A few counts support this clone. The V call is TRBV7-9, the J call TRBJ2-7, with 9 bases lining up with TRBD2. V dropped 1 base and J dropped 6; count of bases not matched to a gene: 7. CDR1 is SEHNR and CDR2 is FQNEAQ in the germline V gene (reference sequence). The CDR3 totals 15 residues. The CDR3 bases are TGTGCCAGCAGCTTAGGTGTAGCGGGAGCTGGCGAGCAGTACTTC. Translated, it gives CASSLGVAGAGEQYF.

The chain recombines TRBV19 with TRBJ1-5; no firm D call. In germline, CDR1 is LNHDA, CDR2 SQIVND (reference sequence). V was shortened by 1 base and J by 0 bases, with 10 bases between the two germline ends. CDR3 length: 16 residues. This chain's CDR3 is CASSIVLGGSNQPQHF. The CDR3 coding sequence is TGTGCCAGTAGTATAGTATTAGGTGGTAGCAATCAGCCCCAGCATTTT.

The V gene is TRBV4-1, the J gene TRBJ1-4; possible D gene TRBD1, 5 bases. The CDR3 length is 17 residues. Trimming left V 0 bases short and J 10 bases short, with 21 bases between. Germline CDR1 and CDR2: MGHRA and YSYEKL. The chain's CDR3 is CASSQENRQQHLGKLFF. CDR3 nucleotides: TGCGCCAGCAGCCAAGAAAACAGGCAGCAGCACCTTGGAAAACTGTTTTTT.

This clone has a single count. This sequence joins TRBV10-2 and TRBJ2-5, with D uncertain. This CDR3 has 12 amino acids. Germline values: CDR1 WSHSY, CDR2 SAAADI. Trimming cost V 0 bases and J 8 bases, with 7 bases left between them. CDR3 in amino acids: CASSESGLTQYF. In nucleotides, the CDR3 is TGCGCCAGCAGTGAGTCGGGGTTAACCCAGTACTTC.

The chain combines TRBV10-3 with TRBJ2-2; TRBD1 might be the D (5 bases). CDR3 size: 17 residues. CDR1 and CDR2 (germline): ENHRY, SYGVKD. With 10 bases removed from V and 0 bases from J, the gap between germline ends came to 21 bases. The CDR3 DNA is TGTGCCACTGGGGCCAGAGAGGTGACAACGAACACCGGGGAGCTGTTTTTT. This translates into CATGAREVTTNTGELFF.